A selection of T cell receptor beta chains follows, all from one sample in a study of blood T cell repertoires in COVID-19. Assay: immunoSEQ multiplex PCR; the TCRdb copy retains only in-frame clones and omits some. The data show hundreds of thousands of clones, around 85% seen once. The sample taken for sequencing was peripheral blood. These receptors were obtained from a woman in her thirties or forties with active or convalescent COVID-19. CDR3s include the opening cysteine and the closing phenylalanine or tryptophan. D genes are given only for firm matches. Expanded clones get a size class; other rows say once, few or many, or leave the size out.

clone size	D gene	V gene	J gene	CDR3 DNA	CDR3 protein
-	-	TRBV9	TRBJ1-1	TGTGCCAGCAGCGGCGGGCCAGTGAACACTGAAGCTTTCTTT	CASSGGPVNTEAFF
many	-	TRBV4-2	TRBJ2-7	TGTGCCAGCAGACAAGGTACAGTTGGGCTCTACGAGCAGTACTTC	CASRQGTVGLYEQYF
-	-	TRBV18	TRBJ1-6	TGTGCCAGCTCACCCAGTAAGGAGGGGTCACCCCTCCACTTT	CASSPSKEGSPLHF
-	-	TRBV4-1	TRBJ1-5	TGCGCCAGCAGCCAAGATGGCAGTCAAAATCAGCCCCAGCATTTT	CASSQDGSQNQPQHF
-	-	TRBV21-1	TRBJ1-6	TGTGCCAGCAGCAAAGCTTCTGACAGGGGGAGGGGTTCACCCCTCCACTTT	CASSKASDRGRGSPLHF
once	-	TRBV30	TRBJ1-1	TGTGCCTGGAGTGTACAATTCGGGGGGAACACTGAAGCTTTCTTT	CAWSVQFGGNTEAFF
-	-	TRBV29-1	TRBJ1-1	TGCAGGGGGGAGGGGAAGACTATCAGTGAAGCTTTCTTT	CRGEGKTISEAFF
-	-	TRBV18	TRBJ2-2	TGTGCCAGCTCACCCTCCCTTACCGGGGAGCTGTTTTTT	CASSPSLTGELFF
-	TRBD1	TRBV6-5	TRBJ1-1	TGTGCCAGCAGGACCCCGGGACAGGGCACAGCTTTCTTT	CASRTPGQGTAFF
few	-	TRBV5-1	TRBJ2-7	TGCGCCAGCAGCCCCGCAAGTGGGACAAGGCTCGGAGGTCAGTACTTC	CASSPASGTRLGGQYF
-	TRBD1	TRBV18	TRBJ1-2	TGTGCCAGCTCACCGAACAGGGGGCAGGAGGGCTACACCTTC	CASSPNRGQEGYTF
-	-	TRBV6-1	TRBJ2-5	TGTGCCAGCAGTGACCTCGGGGGAACCCACCAAGAGACCCAGTACTTC	CASSDLGGTHQETQYF
-	TRBD1	TRBV6-5	TRBJ2-7	TGTGCCAGCAGCGCGACAGGGATCTACGAGCAGTACTTC	CASSATGIYEQYF
-	TRBD1	TRBV5-1	TRBJ1-2	TGCGCCAGCAGCCCACGGACAGGGGGGTCTAACTATGGCTACACCTTC	CASSPRTGGSNYGYTF
-	TRBD1	TRBV11-2	TRBJ1-4	TGTGCCAGCAGCCTAGGACAGGGGCTATATGAAAAACTGTTTTTT	CASSLGQGLYEKLFF
-	-	TRBV7-9	TRBJ1-2	TGTGCCAGCAGCTTAATACCGACAGCGTCCTATGGCTACACCTTC	CASSLIPTASYGYTF
-	TRBD2	TRBV10-3	TRBJ2-7	TGTGCCATCAGTAATTCTTCTAGCGGAGGGTCCTACGAGCAGTACTTC	CAISNSSSGGSYEQYF
-	-	TRBV12-3/TRBV12-4	TRBJ2-3	TGTGCCAGCAGTTTAACTAGGACGCAGTATTTT	CASSLTRTQYF
-	-	TRBV7-9	TRBJ1-3	TGTGCCAGCAGCCGATCAAATTTGCGGGGCCGGACTGGAAACACCATATATTTT	CASSRSNLRGRTGNTIYF
-	-	TRBV9	TRBJ2-7	TGTGCCAGCAGCGTAACAGGAAGCTCCTACGAGCAGTACTTC	CASSVTGSSYEQYF
-	TRBD2	TRBV5-1	TRBJ2-3	TGCGCCAGCAGCCGTATTACTAGCGGCACAGATACGCAGTATTTT	CASSRITSGTDTQYF
-	-	TRBV2	TRBJ2-1	TGTGCCAGCAGGACCGGGACACTGAACTACAATGAGCAGTTCTTC	CASRTGTLNYNEQFF
few	-	TRBV28	TRBJ2-7	TGTGCCAGTACAGGGCTCTCCTACGAGCAGTACTTC	CASTGLSYEQYF
few	TRBD2	TRBV2	TRBJ2-5	TGTGCCAGCAGTGAAAGGAGTAGCGGGGAGACCCAGTACTTC	CASSERSSGETQYF
-	TRBD1	TRBV7-8	TRBJ1-4	TGTGCCAGCAGCTTATGGACCGGGACAGGGGCTGAAAAACTGTTTTTT	CASSLWTGTGAEKLFF
-	TRBD1	TRBV5-6	TRBJ1-1	TGTGCCAGCAGCTGGGGGACAGGGGCTATGAACACTGAAGCTTTCTTT	CASSWGTGAMNTEAFF
once	TRBD1	TRBV9	TRBJ1-2	TGTGCCAGCAGCACCGGACAGGGCGGCTACACCTTC	CASSTGQGGYTF
-	TRBD1	TRBV7-9	TRBJ1-2	TGTGCCAGCAGCTCGCGGACAGGGATTAACTATGGCTACACCTTC	CASSSRTGINYGYTF
-	-	TRBV4-1	TRBJ2-4	TGCGCCAGCAGCCAGCCCTTCGACCGGGTTCAGTACTTC	CASSQPFDRVQYF
once	-	TRBV7-3	TRBJ1-1	TGTGCCAGCAGCTTTGGAGAGAACACTGAAGCTTTCTTT	CASSFGENTEAFF
-	-	TRBV3-1/TRBV3-2	TRBJ1-2	TGTGCCAGCAGCCCCGGTGGCGGATATAACTATGGCTACACCTTC	CASSPGGGYNYGYTF
-	-	TRBV5-4	TRBJ1-2	TGTGCCAGCAGCTTGTGGACAGATGACTATGGCTACACCTTC	CASSLWTDDYGYTF
-	TRBD1	TRBV18	TRBJ1-1	TGTGCCAGCTCATCGGGACAGGGGGCGCGGGGCACTGAAGCTTTCTTT	CASSSGQGARGTEAFF
-	-	TRBV11-2	TRBJ1-2	TGTGCCAGCAGCCACACCTATGGCTACACCTTC	CASSHTYGYTF
few	-	TRBV5-8	TRBJ1-2	TGTGCCAGCAGCTTGGATACAGGGTTTGAGTACTATGGCTACACCTTC	CASSLDTGFEYYGYTF
-	-	TRBV9	TRBJ2-5	TGTGCCAGCAGCGTATCGGGTACACCATCCGAGACCCAGTACTTC	CASSVSGTPSETQYF
few	-	TRBV9	TRBJ1-2	TGTGCCAGCAGCGACCCAGGCTCTGGGAACTATGGCTACACCTTC	CASSDPGSGNYGYTF
-	-	TRBV6-6	TRBJ2-3	TGTGCCAGCAGTTACGGCGGAAGCACAGATACGCAGTATTTT	CASSYGGSTDTQYF
-	-	TRBV14	TRBJ1-1	TGTGCCAGCAGCTGGGGGGGACGGGGAGCTTTCTTT	CASSWGGRGAFF
many	TRBD2	TRBV28	TRBJ2-3	TGTGCCAGCAGTTTGGGTCGGGGGGGCTATAGAGATACGCAGTATTTT	CASSLGRGGYRDTQYF
-	-	TRBV14	TRBJ1-6	TGTGCCAGCAGCCAGAATACAGGATACAATTCACCCCTCCACTTT	CASSQNTGYNSPLHF
-	TRBD1	TRBV4-1	TRBJ2-7	TGCGCCAGCAGCCCCCGACAGGGTACCTACGAGCAGTACTTC	CASSPRQGTYEQYF
-	TRBD1	TRBV5-1	TRBJ1-5	TGCGCCAGCAGCAGGGACAGCAGCGATCAGCCCCAGCATTTT	CASSRDSSDQPQHF
-	-	TRBV11-2	TRBJ1-2	TGTGCCAGCAGCTTAGTAGGCGGGTCTTCTAAAGGCTACACCTTC	CASSLVGGSSKGYTF
-	-	TRBV5-1	TRBJ1-4	TGCGCCAGCAGCTTGTCCGCGGCAGGGCCTGAAAAACTGTTTTTT	CASSLSAAGPEKLFF
-	-	TRBV5-6	TRBJ1-1	TGTGCCAGCACCGTCAGTCTGAACACTGAAGCTTTCTTT	CASTVSLNTEAFF
once	TRBD2	TRBV28	TRBJ2-5	TGTGCCAGCAGCATGATAGCGGGGTGGGGTCAAGAGACCCAGTACTTC	CASSMIAGWGQETQYF
-	TRBD1	TRBV29-1	TRBJ2-7	TGCAGCGTTGAGGGACAGGGAACCTACGAGCAGTACTTC	CSVEGQGTYEQYF